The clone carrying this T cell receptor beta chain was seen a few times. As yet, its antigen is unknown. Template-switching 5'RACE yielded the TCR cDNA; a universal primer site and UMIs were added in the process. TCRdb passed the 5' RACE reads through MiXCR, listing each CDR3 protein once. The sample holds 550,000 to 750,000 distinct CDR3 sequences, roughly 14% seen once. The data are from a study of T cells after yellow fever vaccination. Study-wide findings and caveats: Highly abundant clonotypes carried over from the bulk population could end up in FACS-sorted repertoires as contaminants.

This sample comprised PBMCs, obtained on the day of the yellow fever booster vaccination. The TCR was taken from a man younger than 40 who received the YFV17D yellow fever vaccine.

The CDR3 DNA reads TGTGCCAGCAGCTTAAGCGCCGGGACGCCGCCAGATACGCAGTATTTT. Translated, it gives CASSLSAGTPPDTQYF. The V and J genes are TRBV9 and TRBJ2-3, with D perhaps TRBD1 or TRBD2 (5 bases each). The germline V gene encodes CDR1 SGDLS and CDR2 YYNGEE. This CDR3 contains 16 residues. V was pared by 4 bases and J by 4 bases, with 19 bases between.